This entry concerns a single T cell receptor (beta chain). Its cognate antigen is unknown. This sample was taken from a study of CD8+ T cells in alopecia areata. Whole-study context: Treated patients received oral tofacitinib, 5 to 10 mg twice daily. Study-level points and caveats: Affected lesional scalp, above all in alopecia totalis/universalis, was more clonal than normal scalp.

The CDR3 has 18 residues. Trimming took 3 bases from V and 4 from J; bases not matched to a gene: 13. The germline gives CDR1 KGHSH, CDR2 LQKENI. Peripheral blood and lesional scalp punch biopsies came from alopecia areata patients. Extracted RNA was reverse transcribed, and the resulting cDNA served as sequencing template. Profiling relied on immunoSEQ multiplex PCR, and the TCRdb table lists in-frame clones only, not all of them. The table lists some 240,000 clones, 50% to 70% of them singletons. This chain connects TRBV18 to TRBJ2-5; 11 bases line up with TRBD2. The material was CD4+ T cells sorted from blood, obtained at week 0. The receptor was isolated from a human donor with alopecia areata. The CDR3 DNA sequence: TGTGCCAGCTCACCTACCGGGACTAGCGGAGCCTGGGGAGAGACCCAGTACTTC. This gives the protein CASSPTGTSGAWGETQYF.